Listed here are 24 T cell receptor beta chains from one sample, sequenced in a study of OX40 agonist ivuxolimab in advanced cancers. The protocol was immunoSEQ multiplex PCR, while the TCRdb copy is restricted to in-frame clones and leaves out a portion. The data hold 55,000 to 70,000 clones, with roughly 90% observed a single time. The sample in question was CD4+ or CD8+ T cells sorted from blood, obtained in a trial of the OX40 agonist ivuxolimab. These receptors came from an adult with an advanced solid tumor such as melanoma, head and neck, liver or kidney cancer.

This rearrangement joins TRBV19 to TRBJ1-1; D is undetermined. This CDR3 comprises 15 residues. CDR1 and CDR2 from the germline V gene are LNHDA and SQIVND (reference sequence). Trimming cost V 2 bases and J 0 bases, with 10 bases left between them. CDR3: CASSIYAELNTEAFF. The CDR3 coding sequence is TGTGCCAGTAGTATATATGCGGAGTTGAACACTGAAGCTTTCTTT.

The table lists this clone with a few counts. The chain has TRBV10-3 and TRBJ1-2; unclear D gene. This CDR3 region has 10 residues. The germline CDR1 and CDR2 sequences are ENHRY and SYGVKD. Trimming stripped 8 bases from V and 4 bases from J, with 5 bases between. CDR3 in amino acids: CAIWTYGYTF. In DNA form, the CDR3 reads TGTGCCATCTGGACCTATGGCTACACCTTC.

The CDR3 is CASSNVAGANTGELFF. The CDR3 DNA reads TGTGCCAGCAGTAATGTAGCGGGGGCCAACACCGGGGAGCTGTTTTTT. The chain combines TRBV27 with TRBJ2-2; 9 bases are a match to TRBD2. Per germline, CDR1 MNHEY and CDR2 SMNVEV (reference sequence). V shed 5 bases and J 2 bases; nucleotides not matched to a gene: 6. CDR3 length: 16 residues.

The chain links TRBV7-8 to TRBJ1-2; D might be TRBD1 (5 bases). Germline V gene sequence: CDR1 SGHVS, CDR2 FQNEAQ. V gave up 1 base and J gave up 6 bases, with 18 bases separating them. The CDR3 is 16 residues long. The CDR3: CASSLGPGRTRDGYTF. Here the CDR3 DNA reads TGTGCCAGCAGCTTAGGCCCGGGACGGACTAGGGATGGCTACACCTTC.

The gene calls are TRBV5-5 and TRBJ2-7; D is undetermined. Germline V gene lookup returns CDR1 SGHKS and CDR2 YYEKEE (reference sequence). V lost 2 bases to trimming and J lost 2 bases, with 14 bases between them. This CDR3 comprises 15 residues. CDR3 loop: CASSFLMSVAYEQYF. In DNA form, the CDR3 reads TGTGCCAGCAGCTTCCTAATGTCGGTCGCCTACGAGCAGTACTTC.

The V and J genes are TRBV4-1 and TRBJ2-7; TRBD2 matches 8 bases. Germline V gene data show CDR1 as MGHRA and CDR2 as YSYEKL. V shed 4 bases, J shed 2 bases, and the junction held 16 bases outside the gene matches. This CDR3 is built from 18 residues. The CDR3 DNA sequence: TGCGCCAGCAGCCCGCCCATGGGTATGGGCGGGGGGCCCTACGAGCAGTACTTC. Translated, it gives CASSPPMGMGGGPYEQYF.

Comment on this clone: Other DNA sequences in this specimen translate into the identical CDR3. The chain links TRBV6-5 to TRBJ2-7, with 9 bases aligning to TRBD1. Trimming cost V 0 bases and J 3 bases; bases outside gene matches: 0. The germline gives CDR1 MNHEY, CDR2 SVGAGI. This CDR3 comprises 14 residues. The CDR3 protein is CASSYSDRGYEQYF. The CDR3 region has the DNA TGTGCCAGCAGTTACTCGGACAGGGGCTACGAGCAGTACTTC.

V usage is TRBV6-1 and J usage is TRBJ2-3; 8 nucleotides agree with TRBD1. The CDR3 length is 14 residues. CDR1 and CDR2 (germline): MNHNS, SASEGT. The junction had 5 bases not matched to a gene; V was cut back by 6 bases and J by 3 bases. The CDR3 spells CASRVTGETDTQYF. Written as DNA, the CDR3 is TGTGCCAGCAGGGTGACAGGGGAGACAGATACGCAGTATTTT.

The rearrangement joins TRBV11-2 to TRBJ1-4; D unclear. CDR3 length: 17 amino acids. The ends were cut back, 0 bases at V and 7 bases at J, with 18 bases in the middle. Germline V gene lookup returns CDR1 SGHAT and CDR2 FQNNGV. The CDR3 reads CASSLDGGPSPGEKLFF. In DNA form, the CDR3 reads TGTGCCAGCAGCTTAGACGGCGGGCCTTCACCGGGTGAAAAACTGTTTTTT.

The chain links TRBV18 to TRBJ2-7; a possible D gene is TRBD2 (6 bases). Trimming pared 3 bases from V and 6 bases from J, leaving 12 bases between. The germline gives CDR1 KGHSH, CDR2 LQKENI. The CDR3 totals 13 residues. The DNA for the CDR3 is TGTGCCAGCTCACCCGGGGGAACGGCCGAGCAGTACTTC. This gives the protein CASSPGGTAEQYF.

The V gene is TRBV7-9, the J gene TRBJ1-1; 7 bases match TRBD1. Looked up from germline, CDR1 is SEHNR and CDR2 is FQNEAQ (reference sequence). The V and J ends lost 1 base and 1 base, in that order; junction bases with no gene match: 3. The CDR3 runs to 15 residues. CDR3 region: CASSLVKGANTEAFF. CDR3 DNA: TGTGCCAGCAGCTTAGTGAAGGGGGCGAACACTGAAGCTTTCTTT.

This chain's CDR3 is CASSLVPADSGNTIYF. For the CDR3, the DNA is TGCGCCAGCAGCTTGGTGCCGGCCGACTCTGGAAACACCATATATTTT. V usage is TRBV5-1 and J usage is TRBJ1-3; D is uncertain. Per germline, CDR1 SGHRS and CDR2 YFSETQ. V was clipped by 0 bases and J by 0 bases, with 10 bases between them. The CDR3 is 16 residues long.

The chain links TRBV6-5 to TRBJ2-7, with D hard to call. This CDR3 is 15 amino acids long. Germline values: CDR1 MNHEY, CDR2 SVGAGI. The ends were cut back, 6 bases at V and 0 bases at J, with 15 bases in the middle. The CDR3 DNA follows: TGTGCCAGCAGCCAGACAATCGACACCTCCTACGAGCAGTACTTC. It encodes CASSQTIDTSYEQYF.

V is TRBV13 and J is TRBJ2-4, with 10 positions matching TRBD1. The ends lost 5 bases at V and 5 bases at J; junction bases unmatched: 9. Per the germline V gene, CDR1 is PRHDT and CDR2 is FYEKMQ (reference sequence). The CDR3 has 16 residues. Here the CDR3 reads CASSPRDRGIENIQYF. CDR3 in DNA: TGTGCCAGCAGCCCGCGGGACAGGGGAATCGAAAACATTCAGTACTTC.

The CDR3 DNA reads as TGTGCCAGCAGTTACTTGCTTACAGGGGATGGCTACACCTTC. As protein: CASSYLLTGDGYTF. The J gene is TRBJ1-2, the V gene TRBV6-5, with 7 bases matching TRBD1. Unmatched junction bases numbered 5, after V lost 1 base and J lost 6 bases. CDR1 and CDR2 from the germline V gene are MNHEY and SVGAGI. CDR3 size: 14 residues.

This clone was counted a single time. V usage is TRBV7-3 and J usage is TRBJ2-1; D may be TRBD2 (5 bases). Deletions cut 2 bases from V and 9 bases from J, with 23 bases between. CDR1 SGHTA and CDR2 FQGTGA come from the germline V gene. This CDR3 contains 17 residues. The CDR3 here is CASSLYLGSSPAGEQFF. As DNA, the CDR3 is TGTGCCAGCAGCTTATATCTAGGGTCAAGCCCGGCGGGTGAGCAGTTCTTC.

The chain joins TRBV9 to TRBJ1-4; 7 nucleotides match TRBD1. The germline CDR1 and CDR2 sequences are SGDLS and YYNGEE. This CDR3 comprises 12 residues. V lost 7 bases and J lost 8; bases outside the gene matches: 5. CDR3 region: CASQGGGEKLFF. The CDR3 bases are TGTGCCAGCCAGGGGGGCGGGGAAAAACTGTTTTTT.

This chain links TRBV7-9 with TRBJ1-1; maybe TRBD1 (5 bases). The germline V and J ends were trimmed by 5 bases and 6 bases, with 22 bases remaining between them. Germline-derived CDR1 and CDR2 are SEHNR and FQNEAQ (reference sequence). This CDR3 is 16 amino acids long. CDR3 amino acids: CASSPTTGTDAPEAFF. The CDR3 DNA reads TGTGCCAGCAGCCCGACAACCGGGACCGACGCGCCTGAAGCTTTCTTT.

V and J are TRBV6-1 and TRBJ2-1; 11 nucleotides align to TRBD2. CDR3 size: 15 residues. After removal of 6 bases from V and 2 bases from J, the junction contained 3 bases not matched to a gene. Looked up from germline, CDR1 is MNHNS and CDR2 is SASEGT. CDR3 region: CASSETSGAYNEQFF. CDR3 in DNA: TGTGCCAGCAGCGAGACTAGCGGGGCCTACAATGAGCAGTTCTTC.

This clone was counted a single time. The chain carries TRBV4-1 and TRBJ2-7; 14 nucleotides align to TRBD2. Unmatched junction bases numbered 10, after V lost 6 bases and J lost 3 bases. Looked up from germline, CDR1 is MGHRA and CDR2 is YSYEKL. CDR3 length: 17 residues. The CDR3 bases are TGCGCCAGCAGGGGACTAGCGGGGGCCTTCGAGGGCTACGAGCAGTACTTC. Its protein product is CASRGLAGAFEGYEQYF.

The rearrangement links TRBV6-5 to TRBJ1-1; 7 positions agree with TRBD1. J was trimmed by 4 bases and V by 2 bases; bases with no gene match: 7. Germline V gives CDR1 MNHEY, CDR2 SVGAGI. The CDR3 runs to 15 residues. CDR3: CASSYITHRGTEAFF. CDR3 bases: TGTGCCAGCAGTTACATTACCCACAGGGGCACTGAAGCTTTCTTT.

This rearrangement joins TRBV7-9 to TRBJ2-5; 9 nucleotides align to TRBD2. The ends lost 1 base at V and 7 bases at J; junction bases unmatched: 4. The CDR3 spans 14 residues. Germline V CDR1 and CDR2: SEHNR, FQNEAQ (reference sequence). This CDR3 reads CASSLGGGGSTQYF. The CDR3 nucleotides read TGTGCCAGCAGCTTAGGCGGGGGGGGCTCGACCCAGTACTTC.

This clone showed up just once. This chain connects TRBV27 to TRBJ1-4; D is uncertain. This CDR3 has 12 residues. Between the trimmed V and J ends, which lost 8 bases and 5 bases, there was a span of 9 bases. Germline assignment: CDR1 MNHEY and CDR2 SMNVEV (reference sequence). CDR3 region: CASGTTNEKLFF. The CDR3 nucleotides are TGTGCCAGCGGTACTACGAATGAAAAACTGTTTTTT.

This rearrangement joins TRBV15 to TRBJ2-3; D not certain. V was pared by 1 base and J by 3 bases, with 5 bases between. CDR3 size: 13 residues. CDR1 is LNHNV, CDR2 YYDKDF, per germline (reference sequence). For the CDR3, the DNA is TGTGCCACCAGCAGAGTAACAACAGATACGCAGTATTTT. Translating it yields CATSRVTTDTQYF. Supplemented by reference TRBV15 and TRBJ2-3, the full variable domain reads DAMVIQNPRYQVTQFGKPVTLSCSQTLNHNVMYWYQQKSSQAPKLLFHYYDKDFNNEADTPDNFQSRRPNTSFCFLDIRSPGLGDTAMYLCATSRVTTDTQYFGPGTRLTVL.